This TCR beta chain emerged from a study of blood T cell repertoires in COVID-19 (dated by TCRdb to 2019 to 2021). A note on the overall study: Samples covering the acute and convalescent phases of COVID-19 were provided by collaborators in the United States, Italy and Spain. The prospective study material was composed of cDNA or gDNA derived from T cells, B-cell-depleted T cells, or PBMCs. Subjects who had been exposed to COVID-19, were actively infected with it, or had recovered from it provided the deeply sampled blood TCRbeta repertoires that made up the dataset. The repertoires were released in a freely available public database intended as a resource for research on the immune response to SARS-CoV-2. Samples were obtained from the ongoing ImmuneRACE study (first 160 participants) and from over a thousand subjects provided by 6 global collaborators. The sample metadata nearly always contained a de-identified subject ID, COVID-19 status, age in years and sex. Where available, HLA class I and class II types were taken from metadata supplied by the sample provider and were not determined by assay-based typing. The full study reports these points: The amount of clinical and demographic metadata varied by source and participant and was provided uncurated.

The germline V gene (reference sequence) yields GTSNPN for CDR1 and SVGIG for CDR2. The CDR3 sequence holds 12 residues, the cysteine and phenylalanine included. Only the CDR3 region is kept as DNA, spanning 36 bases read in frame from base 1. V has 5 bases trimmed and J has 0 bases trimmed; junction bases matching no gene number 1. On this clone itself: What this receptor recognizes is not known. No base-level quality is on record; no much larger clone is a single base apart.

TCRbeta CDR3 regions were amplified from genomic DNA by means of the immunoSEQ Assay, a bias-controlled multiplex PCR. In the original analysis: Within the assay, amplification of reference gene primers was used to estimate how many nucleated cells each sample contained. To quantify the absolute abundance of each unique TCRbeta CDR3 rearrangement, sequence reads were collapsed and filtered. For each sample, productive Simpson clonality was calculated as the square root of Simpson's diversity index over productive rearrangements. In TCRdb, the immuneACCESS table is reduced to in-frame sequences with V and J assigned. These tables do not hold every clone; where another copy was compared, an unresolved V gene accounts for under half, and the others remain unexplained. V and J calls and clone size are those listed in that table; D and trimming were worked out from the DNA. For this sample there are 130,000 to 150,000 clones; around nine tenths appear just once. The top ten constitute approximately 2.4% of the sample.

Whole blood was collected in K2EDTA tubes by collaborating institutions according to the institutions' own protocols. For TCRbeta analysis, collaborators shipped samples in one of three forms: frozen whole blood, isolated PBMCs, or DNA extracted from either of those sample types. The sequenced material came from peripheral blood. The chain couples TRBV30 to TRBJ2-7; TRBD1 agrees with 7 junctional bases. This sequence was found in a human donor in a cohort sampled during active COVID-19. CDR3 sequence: CAWDRASYEQYF. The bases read TGTGCCTGGGACAGGGCCTCCTACGAGCAGTACTTC. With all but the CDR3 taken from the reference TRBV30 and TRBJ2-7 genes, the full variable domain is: SQTIHQWPATLVQPVGSPLSLECTVEGTSNPNLYWYRQAAGRGLQLLFYSVGIGQISSEVPQNLSASRPQDRQFILSSKKLLLSDSGFYLCAWDRASYEQYFGPGTRLTVT.